Given below is one TCR beta chain in context. The germline V and J ends were trimmed by 1 base and 5 bases, with 15 bases remaining between them. This CDR3 contains 15 residues. CDR1 and CDR2 (germline): LGHDT, YNNKEL (reference sequence). The data were produced by immunoSEQ multiplex PCR, yet TCRdb's version contains in-frame clones alone and is incomplete. Altogether some 90,000 clones are present, approximately 80% being singletons, with the ten largest covering over 15%. The sample comes from a study of blood T cell repertoires in COVID-19. Study-level information: Sites across the United States, Italy and Spain contributed samples from acute and convalescent COVID-19.

This chain uses TRBV3-1 (or the pseudogene TRBV3-2) with TRBJ2-7, with D perhaps matching TRBD2 (6 bases). Specimen: peripheral blood. The sequence was collected from a human donor in a cohort sampled during active COVID-19. The CDR3 DNA reads as TGTGCCAGCAGCCAAGGCCGCCCGGGAGTAAACGAGCAGTACTTC. Protein product: CASSQGRPGVNEQYF.